This passage covers 27 T cell receptor beta chains from one sample sequenced in a study of T cells in Graves' hyperthyroidism and ophthalmopathy. Amplification targeted TCR beta CDR3 regions from RNA transcripts. HTBI primers drove first-round RT-PCR of the TCR CDR3. One entry per CDR3 protein results from TCRdb running MiXCR on the multiplex PCR reads. Altogether approximately 700,000 distinct CDR3 sequences are present, 45% being singletons, with the ten largest covering less than 8.5%. The sequencing input was peripheral blood or thyroid tissue (not recorded which). The receptors were sampled from an adult man with Graves' disease, either hyperthyroidism or ophthalmopathy (not recorded which).

This clonotype was picked up a small number of times. J is TRBJ1-1 and V is TRBV7-6; 9 bases line up with TRBD1. The CDR3 totals 16 residues. V shed 5 bases and J 4 bases; nucleotides not matched to a gene: 11. Germline-derived CDR1 and CDR2 are SGHVS and FNYEAQ. The CDR3 loop is CASSPLTGGGFTEAFF. DNA of the CDR3: TGTGCCAGCAGCCCGCTGACAGGGGGAGGGTTCACTGAAGCTTTCTTT.

With regard to this clonotype: Here the CDR3 omits its conserved ending phenylalanine or tryptophan, so a read error is the likely source. No DNA is shown, since the ends of the CDR3 on it are uncertain; the CDR3 is the one TCRdb lists. The chain employs TRBV24-1 and TRBJ1-1; no DNA check was done on the table's D call, TRBD1. CDR1 and CDR2 from the germline V gene are KGHDR and SFDVKD. Ends included, the CDR3 has 11 residues. The CDR3 spells CATSDYTGDVY.

The V and J genes are TRBV2 and TRBJ2-2; TRBD2 is a possible D gene (6 bases). CDR3 length: 16 residues. Germline assignment: CDR1 SNHLY and CDR2 FYNNEI. V dropped 6 bases and J dropped 5 bases, with 19 bases sitting between them. The CDR3 nucleotides are TGTGCCAGCAGGGATGCTCCCACTAGCTATACCGGGGAGCTGTTTTTT. Protein sequence: CASRDAPTSYTGELFF.

This chain connects TRBV5-1 to TRBJ1-2, with TRBD1 as a possible D gene (5 bases). V lost 4 bases, J lost 8 bases, and 15 bases lay in between. This CDR3 spans 13 amino acids. Germline V gene lookup returns CDR1 SGHRS and CDR2 YFSETQ. CDR3 in DNA: TGCGCCAGCAGCCGCGAGGGGTTCGACGGCTACACCTTC. Encoded protein: CASSREGFDGYTF. The whole variable domain, remainder taken from reference TRBV5-1 and TRBJ1-2, is KAGVTQTPRYLIKTRGQQVTLSCSPISGHRSVSWYQQTPGQGLQFLFEYFSETQRNKGNFPGRFSGRQFSNSRSEMNVSTLELGDSALYLCASSREGFDGYTFGSGTRLTVV.

In its sample, this clonotype was seen a few times. The chain employs TRBV10-3 and TRBJ1-2; 8 bases align to TRBD1. From germline, CDR1 is ENHRY and CDR2 SYGVKD. Losses at the gene ends were 7 bases for V and 3 bases for J; bases not matched to a gene: 4. This CDR3 is built from 13 residues. CDR3 protein: CAITRTGHYGYTF. The CDR3 DNA follows: TGTGCCATCACTAGGACAGGGCACTATGGCTACACCTTC.

The CDR3 DNA reads TGTGCCAGCAGTGGGACACGGAGATATGGCTACACCTTC. Translating it yields CASSGTRRYGYTF. The V gene is TRBV9, the J gene TRBJ1-2; the D gene is possibly TRBD1 (6 bases). From germline, CDR1 is SGDLS and CDR2 YYNGEE. The CDR3 runs to 13 residues. Trimming left V 5 bases short and J 5 bases short, with 13 bases between.

The DNA for the CDR3 is TGCAGCGCCGGGCCAACTGAAGCTTTCTTT. Its protein product is CSAGPTEAFF. V is TRBV29-1 and J is TRBJ1-1; unclear D gene. V lost 7 bases and J 5 bases, leaving 8 bases between the germline ends. Germline V lookup: CDR1 SQVTM, CDR2 ANQGSEA. This CDR3 contains 10 residues.

The V and J genes are TRBV10-3 and TRBJ1-6; 7 positions match TRBD1. V trimming: 7 bases; J trimming: 4 bases; junction bases outside the gene matches: 7. The CDR3 sequence is 15 residues long. The V gene's germline CDR1 is ENHRY and CDR2 SYGVKD. CDR3 sequence (DNA): TGTGCCATCACCGAAGGGACAGTTTATAATTCACCCCTCCACTTT. Its translation: CAITEGTVYNSPLHF.

This clonotype was detected only a few times. The CDR3 is CSAADRTSNYGYTF. The DNA of the CDR3 is TGCAGTGCTGCCGACAGGACATCTAACTATGGCTACACCTTC. The chain uses TRBV20-1 and TRBJ1-2; a weak D match, TRBD1 (6 bases). CDR3 length: 14 amino acids. The germline V gene has CDR1 DFQATT and CDR2 SNEGSKA (reference sequence). The V end lost 5 bases, the J end lost 0 bases, and 13 bases lay between the germline ends.

A note on this clonotype: A much larger clone differs by one base, so this may be a read error. The CDR3 sequence: CAISQGPDSNQPQHF. The CDR3 DNA is TGTGCCATCAGTCAGGGGCCCGATAGCAATCAGCCCCAGCATTTT. The rearrangement joins TRBV10-3 to TRBJ1-5; D is perhaps TRBD1 (6 bases). From germline, CDR1 is ENHRY and CDR2 SYGVKD. The CDR3 runs 15 residues. V dropped 5 bases and J dropped 0 bases, with 11 bases sitting between them.

This clonotype was seen at least ten times. The chain combines TRBV14 with TRBJ1-6; the D is unclear. The CDR3 runs 14 residues. CDR1 is SGHDN and CDR2 is FVKESK in the germline V gene. V was clipped by 1 base and J by 7 bases, with 8 bases between them. DNA for the CDR3: TGTGCCAGCAGCCAAGCCGGCAGCAATTCACCCCTCCACTTT. It yields the protein CASSQAGSNSPLHF.

The rearrangement links TRBV20-1 to TRBJ2-5, with TRBD2 matching 9 bases. The CDR3 has 16 residues. V was pared by 5 bases and J by 3 bases, with 13 bases of the junction left unmatched. Per the germline V gene, CDR1 is DFQATT and CDR2 is SNEGSKA (reference sequence). In DNA form, the CDR3 reads TGCAGTGCTGCACCGACTAAGCGGGGGGTCAAAGAGACCCAGTACTTC. Translation: CSAAPTKRGVKETQYF.

This clonotype has a handful of counts. V usage is TRBV7-6 and J usage is TRBJ2-7; 7 bases are a match to TRBD1. CDR3 length equals 18 residues. Germline V lookup: CDR1 SGHVS, CDR2 FNYEAQ. Losses at the gene ends were 6 bases for V and 0 bases for J; bases not matched to a gene: 17. The CDR3 DNA is TGTGCCAGCAGTCACCCAGAGGGGGCACTCCGAAGCTCCTACGAGCAGTACTTC. Its translation is CASSHPEGALRSSYEQYF.

As to this clonotype: One end of the junction varies from germline; a read error may be responsible. The chain links TRBV7-2 to TRBJ2-7, with D perhaps TRBD2 (5 bases). CDR3 length: 13 residues. CDR1 and CDR2 (germline): SGHTA, FQGNSA. In DNA form, the CDR3 reads TGTGCCAGCAGCCGCCGAGGGTCCTACCAGCAGTACTTC. Translating gives CASSRRGSYQQYF.

At least ten counts were recorded for this clonotype. The V and J genes are TRBV7-8 and TRBJ1-6, with 8 positions matching TRBD1. Germline V gene data show CDR1 as SGHVS and CDR2 as FQNEAQ. The CDR3 length is 16 residues. Germline trimming cut 0 bases from V and 14 bases from J; bases unmatched to any gene: 12. The DNA of the CDR3 is TGTGCCAGCAGCTTAGCCCTGGGACAGGCGTTAAGGACCCTCCACTTT. It is translated as CASSLALGQALRTLHF.

This clonotype appeared many times. The chain employs TRBV29-1 and TRBJ2-5, with 12 bases that match TRBD2. The germline CDR1 and CDR2 sequences are SQVTM and ANQGSEA. Losses at the gene ends were 7 bases for V and 5 bases for J; bases not matched to a gene: 8. The CDR3 is made up of 14 amino acids. The CDR3 nucleotides are TGCAGCGCCAGACTAGCGGGAGTGGGCGAGACCCAGTACTTC. The encoded protein is CSARLAGVGETQYF.

The V call is TRBV9, the J call TRBJ1-1, with D unclear. Trimming stripped 7 bases from V and 1 base from J, with 5 bases between. Germline V lookup: CDR1 SGDLS, CDR2 YYNGEE. The CDR3 runs to 11 residues. The CDR3 bases are TGTGCCAGCGTGGAGAACACTGAAGCTTTCTTT. This encodes CASVENTEAFF.

For this clonotype: This sequence may be a read error, since a much larger clone differs from it by one base. The chain has TRBV19 and TRBJ1-5; tentative D call: TRBD1 (5 bases). The germline CDR1 and CDR2 sequences are LNHDA and SQIVND (reference sequence). The CDR3 is 12 amino acids. CDR3 in DNA: TGTGCCGGTAGTCCGGGGGACCGGCCCCAGCATTTT. It encodes CAGSPGDRPQHF.

This clonotype was found many times. The rearrangement uses TRBV15 and TRBJ1-3, with TRBD1 identical over 9 bases. V was clipped by 0 bases and J by 1 base; unmatched bases: 7. Germline CDR1 reads LNHNV; CDR2 reads YYDKDF (reference sequence). CDR3 length equals 18 residues. The CDR3 DNA reads TGTGCCACCAGCAGAGATCTGCCGGGACAGGGTTCTGGAAACACCATATATTTT. As protein: CATSRDLPGQGSGNTIYF.

The V and J genes are TRBV4-1 and TRBJ1-5; the D gene is possibly TRBD1 (5 bases). Germline CDR1 reads MGHRA; CDR2 reads YSYEKL. V gave up 3 bases and J gave up 4 bases, with 13 bases separating them. This CDR3 has 15 amino acids. As DNA, the CDR3 is TGCGCCAGCAGCCAGGCGGGACTCCAGAATCAGCCCCAGCATTTT. This codes for CASSQAGLQNQPQHF.

This clonotype was observed many times. This chain joins TRBV7-8 and TRBJ1-5; 7 bases align to TRBD1. The CDR3 loop spans 13 amino acids. J gave up 6 bases and V 5 bases, and 4 bases lay outside the gene matches. The germline V gene has CDR1 SGHVS and CDR2 FQNEAQ. The DNA for the CDR3 is TGTGCCAGCAGCCAGGGACAGCCTCAGCCCCAGCATTTT. Protein product: CASSQGQPQPQHF.

V and J are TRBV11-2 and TRBJ1-5; D is ambiguous. The CDR3 consists of 14 residues. Germline V CDR1 and CDR2: SGHAT, FQNNGV. V was cut by 11 bases and J by 1 base, with 15 bases left in between. CDR3 sequence (DNA): TGTGCCGGTTCAGGAAGACGAAGCAATCAGCCCCAGCATTTT. Its translation is CAGSGRRSNQPQHF.

The V and J genes are TRBV7-3 and TRBJ1-6; possibly TRBD1 for D (6 bases). The CDR3 totals 14 residues. The germline V and J ends were trimmed by 4 bases and 14 bases, with 18 bases remaining between them. Germline loops: CDR1 SGHTA, CDR2 FQGTGA. For the CDR3, the DNA is TGTGCCAGCAGCTATACAGGGTCTTCTTCCACCCTCCACTTT. Translating gives CASSYTGSSSTLHF.

J is TRBJ2-7 and V is TRBV7-2; 8 bases map to TRBD1. The CDR3 loop spans 13 amino acids. V trimming: 6 bases; J trimming: 6 bases; junction bases outside the gene matches: 7. CDR1 is SGHTA and CDR2 is FQGNSA in the germline V gene. The CDR3 DNA reads TGTGCCAGCAGTTCGACAGGGGTGGTCGAGCAGTACTTC. Encoded protein: CASSSTGVVEQYF.

This clonotype showed up just a few times. The chain links TRBV19 to TRBJ1-5; no clear D. Germline values: CDR1 LNHDA, CDR2 SQIVND (reference sequence). Trimming left V 11 bases short and J 1 base short, with 15 bases between. This CDR3 spans 14 amino acids. CDR3 nucleotide sequence: TGTGCCTGGAGTAAGGGTTTGAGCAATCAGCCCCAGCATTTT. This translates into CAWSKGLSNQPQHF.

The chain has TRBV6-5 and TRBJ1-2, with D unresolved. Trimming left V 1 base short and J 3 bases short, with 15 bases between. CDR1 and CDR2 (germline): MNHEY, SVGAGI. There are 16 residues in the CDR3. The CDR3 sequence: CASSYLTRVLDYGYTF. CDR3 DNA sequence: TGTGCCAGCAGTTACTTGACTCGGGTTTTGGACTATGGCTACACCTTC.

The chain carries TRBV20-1 and TRBJ1-5; TRBD1 matches at 9 bases. CDR3 size: 14 residues. Germline CDR1 and CDR2: DFQATT and SNEGSKA (reference sequence). The junction had 7 bases not matched to a gene; V was cut back by 5 bases and J by 5 bases. The CDR3: CSARDREGDQPQHF. CDR3 coding DNA: TGCAGTGCTCGGGACAGGGAAGGCGATCAGCCCCAGCATTTT.